This T cell receptor beta chain stems from a study of human T cells and chemical hapten exposure. This clonotype was counted only a few times. TCRdb re-called the RACE reads with MiXCR, one entry per CDR3 protein. The table shows tens of thousands of distinct CDR3 sequences, with more than 8% occurring only once. The J segment lost 6 bases and the V segment lost 2 bases, leaving 5 bases of the junction unmatched. This CDR3 has 14 residues. Per the germline V gene, CDR1 is SGHRS and CDR2 is YFSETQ. Time point described: patch test 3, about 24 weeks after DPC sensitization. Treatment of the sample: therapeutic diphenylcyclopropenone sensitization with weekly scalp DPC. It was from unfractionated whole blood that total RNA was extracted.

The sample in question was whole blood, obtained in connection with sensitization to the hapten diphenylcyclopropenone (DPC). This TCR was sampled from a middle-aged man with alopecia areata. Some clones in this sample may be carry-over from other donors' samples. The chain combines TRBV5-1 with TRBJ2-1; TRBD2 matches 7 bases. The CDR3 DNA is TGCGCCAGCAGCTTTAATACGGGGGGCAATGAGCAGTTCTTC. Translating gives CASSFNTGGNEQFF.